The 10 T cell receptor beta chains below come from one sample, sequenced in a study of monozygotic twins with inflammatory bowel disease. TCRdb re-called the 5' RACE reads; every CDR3 protein appears as one record, without DNA. This repertoire includes approximately 400,000 distinct CDR3 sequences. Sequenced: blood. All receptors derive from a human donor with ulcerative colitis or Crohn's disease, or a healthy co-twin of an affected twin (not recorded which).

V gene TRBV5-5 combines with J gene TRBJ1-5; the D call of TRBD1 rests on TCRdb alone, since no DNA is present to check it. This CDR3 has 15 amino acids. CDR1 and CDR2 (germline): SGHKS, YYEKEE (reference sequence). CDR3 sequence reads: CASSYGTSSNQPQHF. Full variable domain (remainder filled in from reference TRBV5-5 and TRBJ1-5): DAGVTQSPTHLIKTRGQQVTLRCSPISGHKSVSWYQQVLGQGPQFIFQYYEKEERGRGNFPDRFSARQFPNYSSELNVNALLLGDSALYLCASSYGTSSNQPQHFGDGTRLSIL.

The chain joins TRBV7-9 to TRBJ2-3; there is no DNA to check the TCRdb D call of TRBD2. Germline CDR1 SEHNR, CDR2 FQNEAQ (reference sequence). This CDR3 comprises 17 residues. The CDR3 loop reads CASSLIRSDPSTDTQYF.

The rearrangement links TRBV28 to TRBJ2-7. CDR1 and CDR2 (germline): MDHEN, SYDVKM. This CDR3 is built from 15 residues. Here the CDR3 reads CDSSLLTGVSYEQYF. Based on the CDR3 plus reference TRBV28 and TRBJ2-7, the full variable domain is DVKVTQSSRYLVKRTGEKVFLECVQDMDHENMFWYRQDPGLGLRLIYFSYDVKMKEKGDIPEGYSVSREKKERFSLILESASTNQTSMYLCDSSLLTGVSYEQYFGPGTRLTVT.

The chain uses TRBV7-2 and TRBJ1-5; TCRdb returns TRBD1, unconfirmable since there is no DNA. The V gene's germline CDR1 is SGHTA and CDR2 FQGNSA. The CDR3 runs to 17 residues. CDR3 sequence reads: CASSLAGGPYSNQPQHF.

The rearrangement links TRBV20-1 to TRBJ2-4; TCRdb's assignment of TRBD1 cannot be checked, as there is no DNA. Germline CDR1 is DFQATT and CDR2 is SNEGSKA (reference sequence). The CDR3 runs 14 residues. CDR3 amino acids: CSARDLAGGLIQYF.

CDR3 sequence reads: CSARVLGQGSSYEQYF. The chain is built from TRBV20-1 and TRBJ2-7; TCRdb returns TRBD1, unconfirmable since there is no DNA. The V gene's germline CDR1 is DFQATT and CDR2 SNEGSKA (reference sequence). The CDR3 has 16 residues.

CDR3 loop: CASMGKAYGYTF. This chain joins TRBV9 and TRBJ1-2; TCRdb calls TRBD1, which cannot be checked without DNA. Per the germline V gene, CDR1 is SGDLS and CDR2 is YYNGEE. CDR3 length equals 12 residues.

The chain joins TRBV18 to TRBJ2-7; the TCRdb call, TRBD2, lacks DNA for checking. The CDR3 runs 16 residues. The germline V gene encodes CDR1 KGHSH and CDR2 LQKENI. CDR3 sequence: CASSPGLAITSYEQYF.

This sequence joins TRBV5-6 and TRBJ2-1; TCRdb reports TRBD2, a call that lacks DNA to check it against. CDR3 length: 16 amino acids. Germline lookup yields CDR1 SGHDT and CDR2 YYEEEE. The chain's CDR3 is CASTLLRGEGFNEQFF. Combining the CDR3 with reference TRBV5-6 and TRBJ2-1 gives the whole variable domain DAGVTQSPTHLIKTRGQQVTLRCSPKSGHDTVSWYQQALGQGPQFIFQYYEEEERQRGNFPDRFSGHQFPNYSSELNVNALLLGDSALYLCASTLLRGEGFNEQFFGPGTRLTVL.

V usage is TRBV7-7 and J usage is TRBJ2-3; TCRdb gives TRBD2 as the D gene, but with no DNA this cannot be confirmed. Germline CDR1 and CDR2: SSHAT and FNYEAQ (reference sequence). This CDR3 region has 18 residues. CDR3 residues: CASSPGRLAGGFTDTQYF.